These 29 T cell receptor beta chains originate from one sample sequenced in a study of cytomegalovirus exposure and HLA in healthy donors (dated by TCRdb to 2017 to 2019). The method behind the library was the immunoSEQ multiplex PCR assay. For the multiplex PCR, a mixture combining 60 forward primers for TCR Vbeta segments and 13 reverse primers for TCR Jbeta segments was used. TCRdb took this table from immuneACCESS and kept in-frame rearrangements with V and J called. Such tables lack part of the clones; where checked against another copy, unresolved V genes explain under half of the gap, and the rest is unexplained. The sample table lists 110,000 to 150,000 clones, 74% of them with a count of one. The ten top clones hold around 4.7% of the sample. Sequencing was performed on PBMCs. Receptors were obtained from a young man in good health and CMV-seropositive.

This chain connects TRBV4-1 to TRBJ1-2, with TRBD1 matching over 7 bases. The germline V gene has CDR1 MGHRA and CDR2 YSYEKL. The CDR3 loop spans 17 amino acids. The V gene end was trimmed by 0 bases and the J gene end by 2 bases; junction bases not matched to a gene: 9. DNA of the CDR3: TGCGCCAGCAGCCAAGAAGGGTTAGGCAGGGGGAACTATGGCTACACCTTC. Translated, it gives CASSQEGLGRGNYGYTF.

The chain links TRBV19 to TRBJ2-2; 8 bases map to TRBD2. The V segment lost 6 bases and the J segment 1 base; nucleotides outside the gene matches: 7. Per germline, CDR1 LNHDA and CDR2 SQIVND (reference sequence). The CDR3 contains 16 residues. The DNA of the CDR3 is TGTGCCAGTAGAAACCGACTAGCGATGAACACCGGGGAGCTGTTTTTT. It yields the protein CASRNRLAMNTGELFF.

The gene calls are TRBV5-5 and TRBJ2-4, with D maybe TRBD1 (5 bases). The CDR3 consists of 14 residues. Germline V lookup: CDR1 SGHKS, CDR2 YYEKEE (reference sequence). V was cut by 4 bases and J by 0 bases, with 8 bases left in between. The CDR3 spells CASSVREAKNIQYF. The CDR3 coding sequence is TGTGCCAGCAGCGTCAGGGAAGCCAAAAACATTCAGTACTTC.

CDR3 DNA: TGTGCCAGCAGTTATTCTCCGCTGAGGACAGATGAAGCTTTCTTT. It encodes CASSYSPLRTDEAFF. The rearrangement uses TRBV6-5 and TRBJ1-1; D is perhaps TRBD1 (6 bases). Trimming took 3 bases from V and 7 from J, leaving 18 bases between them. Germline V lookup: CDR1 MNHEY, CDR2 SVGAGI. The CDR3 sequence is 15 residues long.

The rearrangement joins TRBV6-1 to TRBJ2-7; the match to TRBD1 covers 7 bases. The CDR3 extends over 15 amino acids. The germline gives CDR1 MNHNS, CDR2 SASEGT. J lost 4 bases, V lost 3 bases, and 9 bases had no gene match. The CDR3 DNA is TGTGCCAGCAGTGAGGGGGACAGCGCTCCATACGAGCAGTACTTC. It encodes CASSEGDSAPYEQYF.

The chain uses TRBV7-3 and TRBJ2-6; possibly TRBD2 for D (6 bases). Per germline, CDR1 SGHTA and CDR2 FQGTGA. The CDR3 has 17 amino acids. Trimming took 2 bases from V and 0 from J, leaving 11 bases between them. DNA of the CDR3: TGTGCCAGCAGCTTAGCGGGAACACTCTCTGGGGCCAACGTCCTGACTTTC. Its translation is CASSLAGTLSGANVLTF.

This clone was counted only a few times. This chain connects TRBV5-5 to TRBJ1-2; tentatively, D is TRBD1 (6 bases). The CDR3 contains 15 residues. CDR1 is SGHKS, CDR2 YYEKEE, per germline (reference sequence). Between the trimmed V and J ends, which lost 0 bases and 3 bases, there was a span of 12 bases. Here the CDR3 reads CASSLVPYRDYGYTF. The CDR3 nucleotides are TGTGCCAGCAGCTTGGTCCCATACAGGGACTATGGCTACACCTTC.

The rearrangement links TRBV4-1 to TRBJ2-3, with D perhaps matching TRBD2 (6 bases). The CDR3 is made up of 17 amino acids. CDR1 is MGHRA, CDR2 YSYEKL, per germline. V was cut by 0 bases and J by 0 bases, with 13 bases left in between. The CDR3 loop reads CASSQDRGRLSTDTQYF. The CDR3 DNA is TGCGCCAGCAGCCAAGATCGGGGGAGACTAAGCACAGATACGCAGTATTTT.

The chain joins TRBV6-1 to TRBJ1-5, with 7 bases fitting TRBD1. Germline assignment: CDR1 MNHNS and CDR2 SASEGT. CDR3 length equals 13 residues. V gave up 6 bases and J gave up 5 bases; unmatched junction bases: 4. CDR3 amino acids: CASRDRVDQPQHF. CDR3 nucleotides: TGTGCCAGCAGAGACAGGGTGGATCAGCCCCAGCATTTT.

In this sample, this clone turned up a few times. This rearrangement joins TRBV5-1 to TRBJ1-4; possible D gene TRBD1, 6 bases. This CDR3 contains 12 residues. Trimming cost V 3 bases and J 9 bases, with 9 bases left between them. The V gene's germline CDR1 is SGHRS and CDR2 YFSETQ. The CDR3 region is CASSSTGKKLFF. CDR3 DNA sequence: TGCGCCAGCAGCTCTACAGGGAAAAAACTGTTTTTT.

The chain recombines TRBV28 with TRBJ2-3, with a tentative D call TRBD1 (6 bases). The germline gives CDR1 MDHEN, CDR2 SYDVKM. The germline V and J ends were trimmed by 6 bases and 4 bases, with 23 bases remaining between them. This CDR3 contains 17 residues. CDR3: CASRSLGAGTLADTQYF. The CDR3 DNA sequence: TGTGCCAGCAGGTCACTAGGGGCCGGGACACTAGCAGATACGCAGTATTTT.

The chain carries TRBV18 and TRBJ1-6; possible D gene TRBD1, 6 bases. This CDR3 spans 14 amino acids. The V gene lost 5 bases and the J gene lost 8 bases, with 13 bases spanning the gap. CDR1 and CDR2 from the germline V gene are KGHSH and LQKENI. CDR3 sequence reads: CASSSREGDSPLHF. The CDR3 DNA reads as TGTGCCAGCTCAAGTAGGGAGGGGGATTCACCCCTCCACTTT.

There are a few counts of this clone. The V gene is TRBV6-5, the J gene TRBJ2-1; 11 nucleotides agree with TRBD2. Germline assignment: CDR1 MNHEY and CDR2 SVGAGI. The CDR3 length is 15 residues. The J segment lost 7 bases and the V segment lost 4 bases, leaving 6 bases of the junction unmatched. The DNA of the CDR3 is TGTGCCAGCAGTTCCTCGGGACTAGCGGTTAATGAGCAGTTCTTC. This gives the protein CASSSSGLAVNEQFF.

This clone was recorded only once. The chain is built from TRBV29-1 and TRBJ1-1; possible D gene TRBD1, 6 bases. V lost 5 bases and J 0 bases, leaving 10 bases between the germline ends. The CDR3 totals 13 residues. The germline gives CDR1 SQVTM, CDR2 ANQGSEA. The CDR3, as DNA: TGCAGCGTTTGGACAGCTATGAACACTGAAGCTTTCTTT. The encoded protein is CSVWTAMNTEAFF.

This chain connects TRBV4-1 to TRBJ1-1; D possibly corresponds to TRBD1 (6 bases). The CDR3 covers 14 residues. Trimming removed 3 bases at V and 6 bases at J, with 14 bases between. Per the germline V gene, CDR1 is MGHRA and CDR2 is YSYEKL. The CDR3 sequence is CASSQRQVGPEAFF. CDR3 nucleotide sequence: TGCGCCAGCAGCCAGAGACAGGTGGGCCCTGAAGCTTTCTTT.

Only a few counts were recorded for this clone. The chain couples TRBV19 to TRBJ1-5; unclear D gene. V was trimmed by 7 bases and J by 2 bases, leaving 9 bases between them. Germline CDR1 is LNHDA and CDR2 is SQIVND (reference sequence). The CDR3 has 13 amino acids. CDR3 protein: CASTGSGNQPQHF. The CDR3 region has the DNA TGTGCCAGTACCGGGAGTGGCAATCAGCCCCAGCATTTT. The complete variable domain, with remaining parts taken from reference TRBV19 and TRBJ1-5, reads DGGITQSPKYLFRKEGQNVTLSCEQNLNHDAMYWYRQDPGQGLRLIYYSQIVNDFQKGDIAEGYSVSREKKESFPLTVTSAQKNPTAFYLCASTGSGNQPQHFGDGTRLSIL.

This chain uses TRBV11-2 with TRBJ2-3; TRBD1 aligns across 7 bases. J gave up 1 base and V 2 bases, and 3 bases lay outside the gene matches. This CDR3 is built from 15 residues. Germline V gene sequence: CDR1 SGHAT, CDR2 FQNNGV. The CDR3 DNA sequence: TGTGCCAGCAGCTTATCAGGGGGTCGCACAGATACGCAGTATTTT. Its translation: CASSLSGGRTDTQYF.

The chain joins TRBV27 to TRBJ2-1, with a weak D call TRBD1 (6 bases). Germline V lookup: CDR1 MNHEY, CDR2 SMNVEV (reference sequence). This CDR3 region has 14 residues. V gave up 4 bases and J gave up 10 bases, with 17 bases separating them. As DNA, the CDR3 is TGTGCCAGCAGTTCTGGGCCACAGGGTGACGAGCAGTTCTTC. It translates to CASSSGPQGDEQFF.

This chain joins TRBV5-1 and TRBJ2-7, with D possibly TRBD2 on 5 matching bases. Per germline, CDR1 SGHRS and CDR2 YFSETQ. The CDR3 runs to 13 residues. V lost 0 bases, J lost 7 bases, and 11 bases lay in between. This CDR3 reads CASSLGSTGEQYF. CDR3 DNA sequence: TGCGCCAGCAGCTTGGGCTCGACGGGGGAGCAGTACTTC.

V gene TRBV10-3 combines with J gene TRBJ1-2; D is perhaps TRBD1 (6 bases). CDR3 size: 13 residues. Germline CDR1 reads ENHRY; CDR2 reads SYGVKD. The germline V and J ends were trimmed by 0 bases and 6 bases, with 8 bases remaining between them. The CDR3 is CAISESEGDGYTF. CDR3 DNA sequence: TGTGCCATCAGTGAGTCAGAGGGGGATGGCTACACCTTC.

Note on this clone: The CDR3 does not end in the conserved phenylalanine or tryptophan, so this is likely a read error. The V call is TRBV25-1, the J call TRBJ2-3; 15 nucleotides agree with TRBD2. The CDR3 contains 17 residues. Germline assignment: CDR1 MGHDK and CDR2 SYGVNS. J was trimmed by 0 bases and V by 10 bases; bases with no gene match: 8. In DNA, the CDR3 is TGTGCCATCGACCAGGGACTAGCGGGGGGTAGCACAGATACGCAGTATGTT. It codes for CAIDQGLAGGSTDTQYV.

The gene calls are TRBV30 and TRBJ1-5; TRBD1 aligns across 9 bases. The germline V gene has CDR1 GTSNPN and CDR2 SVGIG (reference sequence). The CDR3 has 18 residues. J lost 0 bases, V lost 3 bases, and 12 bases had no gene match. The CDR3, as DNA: TGTGCCTGGAGCTTCGGGACAGGGTACGGCGATAGCAATCAGCCCCAGCATTTT. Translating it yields CAWSFGTGYGDSNQPQHF.

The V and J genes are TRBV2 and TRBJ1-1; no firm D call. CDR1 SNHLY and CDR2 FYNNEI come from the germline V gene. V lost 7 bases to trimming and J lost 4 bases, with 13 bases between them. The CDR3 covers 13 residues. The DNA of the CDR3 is TGTGCCAGCATCGAACGGGGATTCACTGAAGCTTTCTTT. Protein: CASIERGFTEAFF.

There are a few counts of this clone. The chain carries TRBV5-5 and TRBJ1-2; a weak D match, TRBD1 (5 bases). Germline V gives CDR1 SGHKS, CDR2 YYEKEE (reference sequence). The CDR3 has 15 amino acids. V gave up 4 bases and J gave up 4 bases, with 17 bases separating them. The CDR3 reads CASSPVGEGTYGYTF. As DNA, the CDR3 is TGTGCCAGCAGCCCGGTTGGGGAGGGGACCTATGGCTACACCTTC.

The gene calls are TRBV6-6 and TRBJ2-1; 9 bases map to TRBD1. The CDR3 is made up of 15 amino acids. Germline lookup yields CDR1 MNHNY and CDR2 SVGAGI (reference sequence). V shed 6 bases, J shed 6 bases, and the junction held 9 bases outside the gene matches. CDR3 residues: CASRLPGQGFNEQFF. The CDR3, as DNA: TGTGCCAGCAGACTACCGGGACAGGGCTTCAATGAGCAGTTCTTC.

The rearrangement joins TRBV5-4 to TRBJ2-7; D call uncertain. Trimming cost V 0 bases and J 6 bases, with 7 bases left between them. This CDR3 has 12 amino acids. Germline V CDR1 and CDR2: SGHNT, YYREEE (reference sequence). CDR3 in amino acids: CASSLVEAEQYF. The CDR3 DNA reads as TGTGCCAGCAGCTTGGTAGAAGCCGAGCAGTACTTC.

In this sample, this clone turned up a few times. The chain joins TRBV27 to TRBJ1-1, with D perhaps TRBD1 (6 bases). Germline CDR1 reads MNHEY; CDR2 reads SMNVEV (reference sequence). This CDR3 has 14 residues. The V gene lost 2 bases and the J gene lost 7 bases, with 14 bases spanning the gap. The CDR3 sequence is CASSLVVGAFEAFF. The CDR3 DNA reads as TGTGCCAGCAGTTTAGTGGTGGGGGCGTTTGAAGCTTTCTTT.

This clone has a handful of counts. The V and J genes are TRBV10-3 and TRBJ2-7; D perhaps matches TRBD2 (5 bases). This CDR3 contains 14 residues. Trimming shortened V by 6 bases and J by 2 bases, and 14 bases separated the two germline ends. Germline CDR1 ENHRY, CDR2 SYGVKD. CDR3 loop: CAISKETGTYEQYF. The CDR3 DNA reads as TGTGCCATCAGCAAAGAAACGGGGACCTACGAGCAGTACTTC.

The CDR3 protein is CASSHRQGAGNEQFF. In DNA, the CDR3 is TGCGCCAGCAGCCATAGACAGGGGGCGGGCAATGAGCAGTTCTTC. The rearrangement links TRBV4-1 to TRBJ2-1, with TRBD1 identical over 10 bases. The CDR3 is made up of 15 amino acids. CDR1 and CDR2 (germline): MGHRA, YSYEKL. V shed 3 bases and J 6 bases; nucleotides not matched to a gene: 5.